The sequence of this T cell receptor beta chain was determined in a study of blood T cell repertoires in COVID-19 (dated by TCRdb to about 2020). General notes on the study: Collaborator samples came from the United States, Italy and Spain and covered acute and convalescent phases of COVID-19. The material from the prospective study consisted of cDNA or gDNA derived from T cells, B-cell-depleted T cells, or PBMCs. Deeply sampled blood TCRbeta repertoires from subjects exposed to, actively infected with, or recovered from COVID-19 were included in the dataset. The repertoires were made available in a free public database intended to serve as a resource for research on the immune response to SARS-CoV-2. Samples came from the ongoing ImmuneRACE study (first 160 participants) plus 1,254 subjects from 6 global collaborators. The sample metadata nearly always contained a de-identified subject ID, COVID-19 status, age in years and sex. Where available, HLA class I and class II types were obtained from metadata supplied by the sample provider rather than from assay-based typing. Findings and caveats that apply to the study as a whole: The quantity of clinical and demographic metadata differed by source and by participant and was supplied without curation.

The collaborating institutions used their own protocols to collect whole blood in K2EDTA tubes. For TCRbeta analysis, collaborator samples were shipped as frozen whole blood, as isolated PBMCs, or as DNA extracted from either sample type. The V end loses 6 bases and the J end loses 10 bases, and a stretch of 19 bases separates them. Measured from the cysteine to the phenylalanine, the CDR3 is 14 residues long. CDR3 DNA only is kept here, 42 bases in frame from base 1. CDR1 is given as MNHEY and CDR2 as SVGAGI, both from the germline V gene. The table lists this clone with a few counts. Its antigen is not yet known. No base quality information exists; no much larger clone differs at one position. The immunoSEQ Assay, a bias-controlled multiplex PCR, was used to amplify TCRbeta CDR3 regions from genomic DNA. The study's own analysis went as follows. Within the assay, amplification of reference gene primers was used to estimate how many nucleated cells each sample contained. To quantify the absolute abundance of each unique TCRbeta CDR3 rearrangement, sequence reads were collapsed and filtered. For each sample, productive Simpson clonality was calculated as the square root of Simpson's diversity index over productive rearrangements. Sourced from immuneACCESS, this table was stored by TCRdb with only in-frame sequences that have V and J called. A share of the clones is absent; for the studies checked, an unresolved V gene accounts for under half, and the remainder has no known explanation. For V, J and clone size, that table is used; D and trimming come from the DNA. For this sample the table gives approximately 56,000 clones, of which around four fifths were detected only once. Of the sample, around 13% falls within the top ten clones.

The V gene is TRBV6-5 and the J gene is TRBJ2-1; a confident D gene designation cannot be given. The sequencing sample was made of peripheral blood. This receptor was obtained from a woman of 80 years or more with acute or convalescent COVID-19. The DNA is as follows: TGTGCCAGCAGCGCCACTGGCGAGGCTCAGGAGCAGTTCTTC. The translation is CASSATGEAQEQFF.